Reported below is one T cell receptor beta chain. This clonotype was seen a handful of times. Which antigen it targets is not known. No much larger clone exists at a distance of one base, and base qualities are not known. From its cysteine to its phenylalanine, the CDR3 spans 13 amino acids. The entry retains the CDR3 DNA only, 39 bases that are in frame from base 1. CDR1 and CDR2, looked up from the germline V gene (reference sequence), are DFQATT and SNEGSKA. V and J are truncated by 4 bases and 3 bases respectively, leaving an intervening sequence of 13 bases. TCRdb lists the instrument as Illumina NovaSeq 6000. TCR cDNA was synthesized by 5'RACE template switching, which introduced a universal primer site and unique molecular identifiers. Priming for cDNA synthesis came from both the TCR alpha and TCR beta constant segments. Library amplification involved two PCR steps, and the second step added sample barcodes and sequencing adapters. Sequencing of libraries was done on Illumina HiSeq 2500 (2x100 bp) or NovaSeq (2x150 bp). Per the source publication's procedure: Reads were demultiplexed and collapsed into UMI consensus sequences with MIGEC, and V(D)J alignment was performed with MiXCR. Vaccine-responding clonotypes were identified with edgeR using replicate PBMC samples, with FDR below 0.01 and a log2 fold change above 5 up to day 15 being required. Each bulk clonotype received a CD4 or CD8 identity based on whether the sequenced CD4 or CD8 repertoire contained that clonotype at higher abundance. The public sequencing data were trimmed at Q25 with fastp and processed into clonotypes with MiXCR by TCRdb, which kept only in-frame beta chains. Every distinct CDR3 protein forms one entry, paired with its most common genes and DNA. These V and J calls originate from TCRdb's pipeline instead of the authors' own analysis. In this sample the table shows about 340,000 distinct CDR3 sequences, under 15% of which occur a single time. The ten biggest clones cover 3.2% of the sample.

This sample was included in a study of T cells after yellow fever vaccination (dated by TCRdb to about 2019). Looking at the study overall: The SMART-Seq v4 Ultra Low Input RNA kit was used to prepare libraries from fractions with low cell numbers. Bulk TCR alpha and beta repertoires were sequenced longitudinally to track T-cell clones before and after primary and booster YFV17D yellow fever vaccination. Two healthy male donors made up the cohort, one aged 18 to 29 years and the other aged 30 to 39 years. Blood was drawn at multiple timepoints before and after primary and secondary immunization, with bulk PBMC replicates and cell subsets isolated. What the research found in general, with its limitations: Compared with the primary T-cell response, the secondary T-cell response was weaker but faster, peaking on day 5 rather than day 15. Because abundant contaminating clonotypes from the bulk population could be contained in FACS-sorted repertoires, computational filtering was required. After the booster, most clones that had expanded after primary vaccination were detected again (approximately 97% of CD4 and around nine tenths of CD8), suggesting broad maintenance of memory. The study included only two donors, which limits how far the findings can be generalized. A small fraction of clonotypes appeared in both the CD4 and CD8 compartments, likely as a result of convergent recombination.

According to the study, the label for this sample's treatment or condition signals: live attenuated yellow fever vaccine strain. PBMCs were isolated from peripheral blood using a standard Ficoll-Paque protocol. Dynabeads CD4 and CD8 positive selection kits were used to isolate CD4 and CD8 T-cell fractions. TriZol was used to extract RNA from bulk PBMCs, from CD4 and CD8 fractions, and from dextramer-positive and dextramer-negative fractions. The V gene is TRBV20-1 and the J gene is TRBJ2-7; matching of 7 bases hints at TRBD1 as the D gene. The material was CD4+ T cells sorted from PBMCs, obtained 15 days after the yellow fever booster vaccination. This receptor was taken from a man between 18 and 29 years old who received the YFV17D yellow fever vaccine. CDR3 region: CSAIHRGGYEQYF. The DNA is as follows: TGCAGTGCTATCCACAGGGGAGGCTACGAGCAGTACTTC.